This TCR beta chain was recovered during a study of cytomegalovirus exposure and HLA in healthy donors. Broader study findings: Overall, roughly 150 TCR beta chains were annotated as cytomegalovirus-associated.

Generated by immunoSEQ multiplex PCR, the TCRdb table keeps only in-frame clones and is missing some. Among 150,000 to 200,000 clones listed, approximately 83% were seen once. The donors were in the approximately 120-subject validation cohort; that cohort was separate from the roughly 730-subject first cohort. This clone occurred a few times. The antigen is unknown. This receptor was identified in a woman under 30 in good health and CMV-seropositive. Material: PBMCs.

As DNA, the CDR3 is TGTGCCAGCAGCTTGGAGTCGACAGGGATCTATGGCTACACCTTC. Its translation: CASSLESTGIYGYTF. The chain links TRBV5-4 to TRBJ1-2; the match to TRBD1 covers 7 bases. The CDR3 extends over 15 amino acids. V gave up 0 bases and J gave up 4 bases; unmatched junction bases: 6. The germline V gene encodes CDR1 SGHNT and CDR2 YYREEE (reference sequence).